What follows is one T cell receptor (beta chain) and its context. What it binds is unknown. The data are from a study of CD4 T cells in relation to SARS-CoV-2 and coronaviruses. About the study: TCR beta CDR3s were sequenced after roughly nine-day antigen culture of PBMCs. General study points: SARS-CoV-2-driven expansion was significantly weaker in crossreactive than monoreactive clones. Each donor contributed either pre-pandemic or post-infection samples, not both.

From germline, CDR1 is SGHTA and CDR2 FQGTGA. V lost 5 bases, J lost 4 bases, and 9 bases stayed unmatched. CDR3 size: 16 residues. Before the COVID-19 pandemic, during about 2010-2018, CD4+ T cells were taken from unexposed donors. CD4+ T cells were isolated from the cells after 10 days of culture. As cell numbers allowed, unexposed-donor CD4+ T cells faced SARS-CoV-2 S/N and four cold-coronavirus spikes. Data came from immunoSEQ multiplex PCR; TCRdb stores just in-frame clones and leaves some out. The sample contains about 23,000 clones, around 70% of which appear only once. V gene TRBV7-3 combines with J gene TRBJ2-2; 8 bases agree with TRBD2. This clonotype was sampled from a human donor in good health. The sample consisted of CD4+ T cells from PBMCs, cultured in vitro. The DNA for the CDR3 is TGTGCCAGCAGCCCTCAGACTAGCGCGAGCACCGGGGAGCTGTTTTTT. It translates to CASSPQTSASTGELFF.